This is a list of T cell receptor beta chains from one sample in a study of T cell repertoires in aging, cancer and after chemotherapy. A single record per CDR3 protein comes from TCRdb applying MiXCR to the multiplex PCR reads. The sample includes about 6,400 distinct CDR3 sequences, under 25% of them seen just once. The sequenced sample consisted of blood. The receptors originated from a human donor with a blood cancer. Each CDR3 is given with its conserved first and last residue. A D gene is named only where the DNA matches it firmly. The size field is filled for only some rows; it gives once, few, many or a size class.

clone size,V gene,D gene,J gene,CDR3 DNA,CDR3 protein
NA,TRBV6-2/TRBV6-3,NA,TRBJ1-1,TGTGCCAGCAGTTACGGGGACGCAAGGCGAAATTTCTTT,CASSYGDARRNFF
NA,TRBV5-1,TRBD1,TRBJ2-7,TGCGCCAGCAGAGCGACAGGGACAGGGGGCTTCGTCGGTGAGCAGTACTTC,CASRATGTGGFVGEQYF
medium-sized,TRBV12-3/TRBV12-4,NA,TRBJ2-5,TGTGCCAGCAGTTTTGCAGGGAAACAAGAGACCCAGTACTTC,CASSFAGKQETQYF
NA,TRBV29-1,TRBD1,TRBJ2-2,TGCAGCGTTGCCGACAGGGGGAACACCGGGGAGCTGTTTTTT,CSVADRGNTGELFF
NA,TRBV28,TRBD1,TRBJ1-2,TGTGCCAGCAGTTTATCGGTCGGGACAGGGGTGGGAGGCTACACCTTC,CASSLSVGTGVGGYTF
medium-sized,TRBV19,NA,TRBJ2-7,TGTGCCAGTAGCCCTGGGGCAGTCTACGAGCAGTACTTC,CASSPGAVYEQYF
medium-sized,TRBV27,NA,TRBJ2-6,TGTGCCAGCAGTTCGACCAGCTCTGGGGCCAACGTCCTGACTTTC,CASSSTSSGANVLTF
NA,TRBV20-1,TRBD2,TRBJ2-7,TGCAGTGCTAGAGATCGCCTAGCGGGATCCTACGAGCAGTACTTC,CSARDRLAGSYEQYF
few,TRBV11-2,NA,TRBJ2-1,TGTGCCAGCAGATCTACCGGGACATTTTATTTAAATGAGCAGTTCTTC,CASRSTGTFYLNEQFF
medium-sized,TRBV6-2/TRBV6-3,NA,TRBJ2-5,TGTGCCAGCAGTCCCGGGACCACAGATTCGGGGACCCAGTACTTC,CASSPGTTDSGTQYF
NA,TRBV5-1,TRBD2,TRBJ2-5,TGCGCCAGCGACCAAGGGAGGGGTTCGCAAGAGACCCAGTACTTC,CASDQGRGSQETQYF
medium-sized,TRBV6-2/TRBV6-3,NA,TRBJ2-2,TGTGCCAGCAGTTCGGGCACCTCCACCGGGGAGCTGTTTTTT,CASSSGTSTGELFF
few,TRBV24-1,NA,TRBJ1-2,TGTGCCACCAGTGATCCTTCGGGGTCGGGGGGCTACACCTTC,CATSDPSGSGGYTF
few,TRBV20-1,NA,TRBJ1-1,TGCAGTGCCCCGACAGTGAACACTGAAGCTTTCTTT,CSAPTVNTEAFF
medium-sized,TRBV5-6,NA,TRBJ2-1,TGTGCCAGCAGCTTTTCGGGCCCTTACAATGAGCAGTTCTTC,CASSFSGPYNEQFF
few,TRBV7-9,NA,TRBJ1-5,TGTGCCAGCAGCTTACAGGGTTCCAATCAGCCCCAGCATTTT,CASSLQGSNQPQHF
few,TRBV4-3,TRBD1,TRBJ2-2,TGCGCCAGCAGCCAAGGCAGGGGGCGGACGGACACCGGGGAGCTGTTTTTT,CASSQGRGRTDTGELFF
NA,TRBV4-3,TRBD2,TRBJ2-3,TGTGCCAGCACCCGGGGAGGACAGCGGGGGTTTGGGACAGATACGCAGTATTTT,CASTRGGQRGFGTDTQYF
NA,TRBV20-1,NA,TRBJ2-7,TGCAGTGCTAGAATATCGGGGAGCGGGCCTTCCTACGAGCAGTACTTC,CSARISGSGPSYEQYF
NA,TRBV13,NA,TRBJ1-6,TGTGCCAGCAGCTTAAGACAGCGGAATTCACCCCTCCACTTT,CASSLRQRNSPLHF
large,TRBV29-1,NA,TRBJ2-1,TGCAGCTCTGGACTCTACAATGAGCAGTTCTTC,CSSGLYNEQFF
medium-sized,TRBV5-6,NA,TRBJ2-3,TGTGCCAGCAGCTCCCGGGGGAGGGGGGAAGATACGCAGTATTTT,CASSSRGRGEDTQYF
medium-sized,TRBV6-2/TRBV6-3,NA,TRBJ2-2,TGTGCCAGCAGTTCTTCTACCCCCCCTGAGCTGTTTTTT,CASSSSTPPELFF
large,TRBV29-1,NA,TRBJ2-5,TGCAGCGTTATTGCGCGGCTCCGTGAGACCCAGTACTTC,CSVIARLRETQYF
medium-sized,TRBV5-5,NA,TRBJ2-5,TGTGCCAGCAGCCCGCTGGTTGGGCTCCAAGAGACCCAGTACTTC,CASSPLVGLQETQYF
medium-sized,TRBV5-6,NA,TRBJ2-2,TGTGCCAGCAGCTTCGCGGGGCGGGACACCGGGGAGCTGTTTTTT,CASSFAGRDTGELFF
medium-sized,TRBV30,NA,TRBJ1-4,TGTGCCTGGAGTTTGAATGAAAAACTGTTTTTT,CAWSLNEKLFF
NA,TRBV20-1,TRBD1,TRBJ1-6,TGCAGTGCTAGATCCTCCGGGACAGGTCCCAATTCACCCCTCCACTTT,CSARSSGTGPNSPLHF
medium-sized,TRBV6-2/TRBV6-3,TRBD2,TRBJ2-5,TGTGCCAGCAGTTACCCCGCGGGAGTTCGGGAGACCCAGTACTTC,CASSYPAGVRETQYF
medium-sized,TRBV6-2/TRBV6-3,TRBD2,TRBJ2-3,TGTGCCAGCAGTCACCTTAGCGGGAGGGCAGATACGCAGTATTTT,CASSHLSGRADTQYF
NA,TRBV20-1,TRBD2,TRBJ2-2,TGCAGTGCTAGAGACCCTAGCGGGATCGGGACCGGGGAGCTGTTTTTT,CSARDPSGIGTGELFF
NA,TRBV20-1,NA,TRBJ1-5,TGCAGTGCTAGAGATAGGAGGGCCCAGCCCCAGCATTTT,CSARDRRAQPQHF
medium-sized,TRBV6-1,TRBD1,TRBJ1-3,TGTGCCAGCACCGACCGGGACAGGGGATCGGGAAACACCATATATTTT,CASTDRDRGSGNTIYF
NA,TRBV7-9,NA,TRBJ1-1,TGTGCCAGCAGCTTAGAAGGGGGTACTGAAGCTTTCTTT,CASSLEGGTEAFF
NA,TRBV12-3/TRBV12-4,NA,TRBJ1-2,TGTGCCAGCGGTCAGAAAGGTGGCTACACCTTC,CASGQKGGYTF
medium-sized,TRBV5-4,NA,TRBJ2-5,TGTGCCAGCAGCTTGGGGACTCCTGTCGAGACCCAGTACTTC,CASSLGTPVETQYF
NA,TRBV28,NA,TRBJ1-2,TGTGCCAGCAGTCCGTTAACAGACCTCTATGGCTACACCTTC,CASSPLTDLYGYTF
few,TRBV20-1,NA,TRBJ1-4,TGCAGTGCTAGAGTTTCGACAAGAACTAATGAAAAACTGTTTTTT,CSARVSTRTNEKLFF
medium-sized,TRBV24-1,TRBD2,TRBJ2-5,TGTGCCACCAGTGATGCTAGCGGGGTTCAAGAGACCCAGTACTTC,CATSDASGVQETQYF
medium-sized,TRBV12-3/TRBV12-4,TRBD1,TRBJ2-6,TGTGCCAGCAGTCAGGGGGCTGGGGCCAACGTCCTGACTTTC,CASSQGAGANVLTF
NA,TRBV12-5,NA,TRBJ2-1,TGTGCTAGTGGTTTGGGCCCTTTCGGGGTATACAATGAGCAGTTCTTC,CASGLGPFGVYNEQFF
NA,TRBV7-6,NA,TRBJ2-7,TGTGCCAGCAGCTCGCCCAGCGGCGAGCAGTACTTC,CASSSPSGEQYF
few,TRBV20-1,NA,TRBJ2-1,TGCAGTGCTCAGAGCCCGGGAAGGGGTAATGAGCAGTTCTTC,CSAQSPGRGNEQFF
medium-sized,TRBV5-6,NA,TRBJ1-2,TGTGCCAGCAGCTTGGTTCGGGCAGCTAACTATGGCTACACCTTC,CASSLVRAANYGYTF
medium-sized,TRBV5-4,TRBD2,TRBJ2-3,TGTGCCGGACAGCGGGAGTCGGATACGCAGTATTTT,CAGQRESDTQYF
NA,TRBV19,TRBD1,TRBJ1-2,TGTGCCAGTAGCGGACAGGGGGCAGGTGGCTACACCTTC,CASSGQGAGGYTF
medium-sized,TRBV20-1,NA,TRBJ2-1,TGCAGTGCTAGTCCGGCGGGGTGGCCGAATGAGCAGTTCTTC,CSASPAGWPNEQFF
medium-sized,TRBV15,NA,TRBJ2-2,TGTGCCACCAGCAGAGAGGACGGCGGGAACACCGGGGAGCTGTTTTTT,CATSREDGGNTGELFF
few,TRBV6-1,NA,TRBJ1-5,TGTGCCAGCAGCGGAGGGGGGAACAGCAATCAGCCCCAGCATTTT,CASSGGGNSNQPQHF
medium-sized,TRBV6-1,NA,TRBJ1-5,TGTGCCAGCAGTCAGAGACAGGGCAATCAGCCCCAGCATTTT,CASSQRQGNQPQHF
NA,TRBV20-1,TRBD2,TRBJ2-7,TGCAGTGCTAGAGATGTACTAGCGGGACACATCAGTTCCTACGAGCAGTACTTC,CSARDVLAGHISSYEQYF
NA,TRBV2,NA,TRBJ1-2,TGTGCCAGCAGTGCAGGGGCAGCTAACTATGGCTACACCTTC,CASSAGAANYGYTF
medium-sized,TRBV12-3/TRBV12-4,TRBD2,TRBJ2-1,TGTGCCAGCACCATAAGGGGCAGCGGGAGAAATGAGCAGTTCTTC,CASTIRGSGRNEQFF
NA,TRBV15,NA,TRBJ1-1,TGTGCCACCAGCAGACCAGGGGCCCCGAGGACTGAAGCTTTCTTT,CATSRPGAPRTEAFF
medium-sized,TRBV7-9,TRBD2,TRBJ2-2,TGTGCCAGCAGCCTAACTAGCGGGGGGCCTCCGAACACCGGGGAGCTGTTTTTT,CASSLTSGGPPNTGELFF
few,TRBV7-9,NA,TRBJ1-1,TGTGCCAGCAGCTTAGGAACCCCGGGGGGCACTGAAGCTTTCTTT,CASSLGTPGGTEAFF
medium-sized,TRBV6-1,TRBD1,TRBJ1-5,TGTGCCACTCTCTTGGGACAGGGGAGCAATCAGCCCCAGCATTTT,CATLLGQGSNQPQHF
NA,TRBV6-2/TRBV6-3,NA,TRBJ1-6,TGTGCCAGCAGTCGGCCCGGTTCACCCCTCCACTTT,CASSRPGSPLHF
few,TRBV19,NA,TRBJ1-5,TGTGCCAGTAGTATGGGGGGTGCTCAGCCCCAGCATTTT,CASSMGGAQPQHF